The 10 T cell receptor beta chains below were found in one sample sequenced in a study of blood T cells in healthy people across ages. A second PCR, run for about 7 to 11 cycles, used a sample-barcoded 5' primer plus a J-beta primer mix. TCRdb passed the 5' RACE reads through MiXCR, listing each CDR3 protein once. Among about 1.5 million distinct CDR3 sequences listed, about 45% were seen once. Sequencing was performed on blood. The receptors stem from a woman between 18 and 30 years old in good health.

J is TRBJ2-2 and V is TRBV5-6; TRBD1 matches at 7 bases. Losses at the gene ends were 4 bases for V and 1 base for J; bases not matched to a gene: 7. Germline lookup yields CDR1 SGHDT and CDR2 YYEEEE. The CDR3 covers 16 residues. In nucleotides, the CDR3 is TGTGCCAGCAGCCCCGGACAGGAACTGAACACCGGGGAGCTGTTTTTT. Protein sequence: CASSPGQELNTGELFF.

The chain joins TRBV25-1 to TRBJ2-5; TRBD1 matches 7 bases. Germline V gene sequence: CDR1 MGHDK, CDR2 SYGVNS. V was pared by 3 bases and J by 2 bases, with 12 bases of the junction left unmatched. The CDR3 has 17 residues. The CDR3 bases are TGTGCCAGCAGTGAGTTCGGAGCAGGACAGGTACAAGAGACCCAGTACTTC. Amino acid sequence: CASSEFGAGQVQETQYF.

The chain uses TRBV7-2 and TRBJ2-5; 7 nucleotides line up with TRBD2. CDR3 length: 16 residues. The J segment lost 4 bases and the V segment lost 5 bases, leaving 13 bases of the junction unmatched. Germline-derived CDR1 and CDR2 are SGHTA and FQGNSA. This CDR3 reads CASSPQRDRVRETQYF. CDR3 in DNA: TGTGCCAGCAGCCCTCAGCGGGACCGGGTGAGAGAGACCCAGTACTTC.

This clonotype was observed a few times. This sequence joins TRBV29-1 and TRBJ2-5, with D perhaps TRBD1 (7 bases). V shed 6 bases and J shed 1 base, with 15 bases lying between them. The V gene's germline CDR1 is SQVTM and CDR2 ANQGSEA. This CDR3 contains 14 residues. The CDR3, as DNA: TGCAGCGTCGGGGGACAGATGATCCAAGAGACCCAGTACTTC. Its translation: CSVGGQMIQETQYF.

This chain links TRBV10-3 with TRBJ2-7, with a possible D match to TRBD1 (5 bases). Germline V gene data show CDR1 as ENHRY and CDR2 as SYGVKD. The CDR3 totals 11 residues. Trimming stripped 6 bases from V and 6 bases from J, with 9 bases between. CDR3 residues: CAIRTGREQYF. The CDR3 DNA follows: TGTGCCATCAGAACAGGTCGCGAGCAGTACTTC.

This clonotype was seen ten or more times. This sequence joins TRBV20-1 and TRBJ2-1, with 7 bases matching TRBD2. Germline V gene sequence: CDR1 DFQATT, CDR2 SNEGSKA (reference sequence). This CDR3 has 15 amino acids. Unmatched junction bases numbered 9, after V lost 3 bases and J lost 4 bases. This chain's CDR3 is CSARKSGKVYNEQFF. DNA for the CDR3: TGCAGTGCTAGGAAGAGCGGGAAGGTATACAATGAGCAGTTCTTC.

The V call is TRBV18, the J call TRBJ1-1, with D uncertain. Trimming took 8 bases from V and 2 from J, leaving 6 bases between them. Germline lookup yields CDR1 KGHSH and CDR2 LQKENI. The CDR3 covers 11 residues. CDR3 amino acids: CASGVNTEAFF. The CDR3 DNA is TGTGCCAGCGGGGTAAACACTGAAGCTTTCTTT.

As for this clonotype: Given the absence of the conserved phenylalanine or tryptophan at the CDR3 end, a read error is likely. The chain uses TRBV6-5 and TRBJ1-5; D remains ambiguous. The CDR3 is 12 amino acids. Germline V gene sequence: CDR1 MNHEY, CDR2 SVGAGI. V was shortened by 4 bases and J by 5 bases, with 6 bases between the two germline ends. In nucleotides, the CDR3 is TGTGCCAGCAGTTCCGCGGATCAGCCCCAGCATTTG. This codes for CASSSADQPQHL.

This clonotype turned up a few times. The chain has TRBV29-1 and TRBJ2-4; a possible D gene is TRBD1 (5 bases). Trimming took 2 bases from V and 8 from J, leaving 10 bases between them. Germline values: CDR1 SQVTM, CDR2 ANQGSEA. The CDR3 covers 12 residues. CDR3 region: CSVEPQGDIQYF. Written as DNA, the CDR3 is TGCAGCGTTGAACCTCAGGGTGACATTCAGTACTTC. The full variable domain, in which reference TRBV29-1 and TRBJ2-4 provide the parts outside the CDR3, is SAVISQKPSRDICQRGTSLTIQCQVDSQVTMMFWYRQQPGQSLTLIATANQGSEATYESGFVIDKFPISRPNLTFSTLTVSNMSPEDSSIYLCSVEPQGDIQYFGAGTRLSVL.

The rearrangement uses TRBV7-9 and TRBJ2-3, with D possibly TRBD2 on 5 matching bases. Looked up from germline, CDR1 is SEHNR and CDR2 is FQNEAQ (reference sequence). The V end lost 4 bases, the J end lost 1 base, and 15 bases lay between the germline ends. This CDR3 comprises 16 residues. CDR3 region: CASSSRTGMGTDTQYF. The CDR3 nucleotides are TGTGCCAGCAGCTCAAGGACTGGGATGGGCACAGATACGCAGTATTTT.